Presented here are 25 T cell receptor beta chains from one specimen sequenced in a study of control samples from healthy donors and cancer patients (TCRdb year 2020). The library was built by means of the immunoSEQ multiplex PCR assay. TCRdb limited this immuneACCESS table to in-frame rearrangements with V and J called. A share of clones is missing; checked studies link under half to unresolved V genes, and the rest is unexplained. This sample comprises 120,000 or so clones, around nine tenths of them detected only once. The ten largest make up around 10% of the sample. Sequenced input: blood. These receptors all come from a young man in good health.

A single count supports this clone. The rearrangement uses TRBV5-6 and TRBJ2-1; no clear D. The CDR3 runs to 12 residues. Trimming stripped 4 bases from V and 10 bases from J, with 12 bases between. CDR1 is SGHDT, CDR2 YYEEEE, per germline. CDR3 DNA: TGTGCCAGCAGCGCTAATCCGTTCGAGCAGTTCTTC. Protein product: CASSANPFEQFF.

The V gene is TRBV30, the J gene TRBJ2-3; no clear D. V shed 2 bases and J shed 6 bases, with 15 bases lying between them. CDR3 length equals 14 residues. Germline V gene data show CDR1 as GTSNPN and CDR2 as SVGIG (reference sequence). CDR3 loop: CAWSKGGLADTQYF. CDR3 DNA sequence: TGTGCCTGGAGTAAGGGTGGTCTGGCGGATACGCAGTATTTT.

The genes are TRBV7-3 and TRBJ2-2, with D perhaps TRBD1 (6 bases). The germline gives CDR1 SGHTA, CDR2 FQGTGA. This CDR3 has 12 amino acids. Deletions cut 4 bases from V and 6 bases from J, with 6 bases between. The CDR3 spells CASSSGAGELFF. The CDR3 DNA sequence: TGTGCCAGCAGCTCAGGGGCCGGGGAGCTGTTTTTT.

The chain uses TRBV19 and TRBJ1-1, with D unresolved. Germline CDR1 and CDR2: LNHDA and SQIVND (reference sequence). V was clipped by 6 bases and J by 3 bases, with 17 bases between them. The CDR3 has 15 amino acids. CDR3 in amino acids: CASRGGGGAHTEAFF. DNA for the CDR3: TGTGCCAGTAGGGGCGGAGGAGGTGCTCACACTGAAGCTTTCTTT. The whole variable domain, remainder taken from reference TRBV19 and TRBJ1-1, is DGGITQSPKYLFRKEGQNVTLSCEQNLNHDAMYWYRQDPGQGLRLIYYSQIVNDFQKGDIAEGYSVSREKKESFPLTVTSAQKNPTAFYLCASRGGGGAHTEAFFGQGTRLTVV.

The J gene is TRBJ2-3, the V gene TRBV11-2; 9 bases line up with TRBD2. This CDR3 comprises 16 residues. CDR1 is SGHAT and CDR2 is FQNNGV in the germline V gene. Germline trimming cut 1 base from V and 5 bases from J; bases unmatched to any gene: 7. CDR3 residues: CASSLAAGGPEDTQYF. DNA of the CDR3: TGTGCCAGCAGCTTAGCGGCGGGGGGGCCTGAAGATACGCAGTATTTT.

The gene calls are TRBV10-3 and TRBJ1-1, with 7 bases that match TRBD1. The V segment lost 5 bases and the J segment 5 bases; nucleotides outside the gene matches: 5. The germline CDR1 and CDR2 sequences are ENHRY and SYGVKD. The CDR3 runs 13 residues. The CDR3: CAISLQGETEAFF. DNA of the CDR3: TGTGCCATCAGTTTGCAGGGGGAAACTGAAGCTTTCTTT.

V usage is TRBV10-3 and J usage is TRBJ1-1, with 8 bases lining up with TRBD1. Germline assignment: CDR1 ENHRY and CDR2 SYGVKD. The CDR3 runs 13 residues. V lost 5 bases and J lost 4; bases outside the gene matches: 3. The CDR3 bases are TGTGCCATCAGTCACGGACAGGGCACTGAAGCTTTCTTT. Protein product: CAISHGQGTEAFF.

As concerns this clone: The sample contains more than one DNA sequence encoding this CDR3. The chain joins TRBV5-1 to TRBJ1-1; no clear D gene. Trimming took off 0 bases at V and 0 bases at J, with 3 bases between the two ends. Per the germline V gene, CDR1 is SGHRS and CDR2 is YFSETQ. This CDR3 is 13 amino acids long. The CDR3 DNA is TGCGCCAGCAGCTTGGATGTGAACACTGAAGCTTTCTTT. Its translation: CASSLDVNTEAFF. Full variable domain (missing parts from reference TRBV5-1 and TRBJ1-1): KAGVTQTPRYLIKTRGQQVTLSCSPISGHRSVSWYQQTPGQGLQFLFEYFSETQRNKGNFPGRFSGRQFSNSRSEMNVSTLELGDSALYLCASSLDVNTEAFFGQGTRLTVV.

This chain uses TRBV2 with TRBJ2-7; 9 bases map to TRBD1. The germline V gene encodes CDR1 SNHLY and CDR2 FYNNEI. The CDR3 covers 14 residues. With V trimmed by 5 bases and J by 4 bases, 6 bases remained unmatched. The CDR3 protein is CASSKDRGGYEQYF. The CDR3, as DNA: TGTGCCAGCAGTAAGGACAGGGGCGGGTACGAGCAGTACTTC. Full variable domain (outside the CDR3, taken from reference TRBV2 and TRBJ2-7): EPEVTQTPSHQVTQMGQEVILRCVPISNHLYFYWYRQILGQKVEFLVSFYNNEISEKSEIFDDQFSVERPDGSNFTLKIRSTKLEDSAMYFCASSKDRGGYEQYFGPGTRLTVT.

This CDR3 reads CATGGETGELFF. The CDR3 DNA sequence: TGTGCCACCGGTGGAGAAACCGGGGAGCTGTTTTTT. This rearrangement joins TRBV24-1 to TRBJ2-2, with D unresolved. Between the trimmed V and J ends, which lost 9 bases and 5 bases, there was a span of 9 bases. This CDR3 is 12 amino acids long. Germline CDR1 reads KGHDR; CDR2 reads SFDVKD.

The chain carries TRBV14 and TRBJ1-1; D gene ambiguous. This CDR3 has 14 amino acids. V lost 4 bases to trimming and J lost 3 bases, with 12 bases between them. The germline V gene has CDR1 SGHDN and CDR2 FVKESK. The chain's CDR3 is CASSRERAYTEAFF. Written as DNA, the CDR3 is TGTGCCAGCAGCCGAGAGAGGGCTTACACTGAAGCTTTCTTT. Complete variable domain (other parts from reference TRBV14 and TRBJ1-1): EAGVTQFPSHSVIEKGQTVTLRCDPISGHDNLYWYRRVMGKEIKFLLHFVKESKQDESGMPNNRFLAERTGGTYSTLKVQPAELEDSGVYFCASSRERAYTEAFFGQGTRLTVV.

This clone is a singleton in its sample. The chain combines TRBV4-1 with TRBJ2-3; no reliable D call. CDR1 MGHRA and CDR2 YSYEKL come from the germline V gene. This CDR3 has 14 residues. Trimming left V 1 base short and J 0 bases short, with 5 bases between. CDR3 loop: CASSQVPSTDTQYF. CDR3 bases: TGCGCCAGCAGCCAAGTACCTAGCACAGATACGCAGTATTTT.

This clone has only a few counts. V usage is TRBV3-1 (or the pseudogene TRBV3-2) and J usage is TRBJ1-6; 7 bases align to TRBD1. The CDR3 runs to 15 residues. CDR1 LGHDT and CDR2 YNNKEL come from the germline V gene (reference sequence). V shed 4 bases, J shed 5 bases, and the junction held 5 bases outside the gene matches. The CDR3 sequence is CASSPTGTDNSPLHF. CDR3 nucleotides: TGTGCCAGCAGCCCCACCGGGACAGATAATTCACCCCTCCACTTT.

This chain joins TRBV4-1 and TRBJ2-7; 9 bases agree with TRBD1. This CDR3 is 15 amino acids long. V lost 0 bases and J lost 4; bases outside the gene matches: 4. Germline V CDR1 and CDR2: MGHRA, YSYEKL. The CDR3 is CASSQEGQGRYEQYV. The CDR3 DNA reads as TGCGCCAGCAGCCAAGAGGGACAGGGAAGGTACGAGCAGTACGTC.

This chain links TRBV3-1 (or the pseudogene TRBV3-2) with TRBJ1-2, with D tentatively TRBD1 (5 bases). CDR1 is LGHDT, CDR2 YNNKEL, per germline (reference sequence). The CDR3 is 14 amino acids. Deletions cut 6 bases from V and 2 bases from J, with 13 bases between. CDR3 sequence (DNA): TGTGCCAGCAGACATGGGGGAGGGAACTATGGCTACACCTTC. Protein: CASRHGGGNYGYTF.

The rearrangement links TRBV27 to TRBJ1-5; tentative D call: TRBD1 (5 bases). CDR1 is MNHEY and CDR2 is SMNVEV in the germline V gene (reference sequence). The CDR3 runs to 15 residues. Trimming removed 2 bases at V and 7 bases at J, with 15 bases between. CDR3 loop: CASSLDAGGIQPQHF. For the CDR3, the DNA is TGTGCCAGCAGTTTAGACGCCGGGGGGATCCAGCCCCAGCATTTT.

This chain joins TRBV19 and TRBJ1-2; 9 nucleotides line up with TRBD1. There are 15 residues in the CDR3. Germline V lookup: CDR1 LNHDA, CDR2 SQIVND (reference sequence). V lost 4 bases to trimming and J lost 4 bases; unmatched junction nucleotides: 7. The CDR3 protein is CASSSPGQGGYGYTF. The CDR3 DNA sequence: TGTGCCAGTAGTAGTCCGGGACAGGGAGGCTATGGCTACACCTTC.

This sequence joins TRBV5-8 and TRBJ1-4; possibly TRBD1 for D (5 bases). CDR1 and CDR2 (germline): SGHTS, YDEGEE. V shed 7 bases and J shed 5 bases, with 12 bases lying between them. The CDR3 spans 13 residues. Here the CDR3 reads CASSRATNEKLFF. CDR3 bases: TGTGCCAGCTCCAGGGCTACAAATGAAAAACTGTTTTTT.

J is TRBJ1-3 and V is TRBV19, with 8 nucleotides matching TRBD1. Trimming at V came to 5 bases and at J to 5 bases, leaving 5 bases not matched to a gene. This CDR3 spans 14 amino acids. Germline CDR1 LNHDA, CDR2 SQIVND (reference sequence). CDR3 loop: CASSPRQGRNTIYF. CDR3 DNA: TGTGCCAGTAGTCCGCGACAGGGGCGAAACACCATATATTTT.

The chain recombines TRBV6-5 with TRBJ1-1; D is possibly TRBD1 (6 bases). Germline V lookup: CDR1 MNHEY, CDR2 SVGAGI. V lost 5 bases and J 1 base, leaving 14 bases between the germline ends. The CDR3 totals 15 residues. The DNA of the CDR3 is TGTGCCAGCAGTCTATTCAGGGGAGGGAACACTGAAGCTTTCTTT. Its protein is CASSLFRGGNTEAFF.

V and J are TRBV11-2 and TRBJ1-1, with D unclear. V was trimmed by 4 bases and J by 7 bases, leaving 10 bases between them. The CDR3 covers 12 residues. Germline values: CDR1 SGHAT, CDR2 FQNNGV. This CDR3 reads CASSYDDSEAFF. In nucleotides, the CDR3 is TGTGCCAGCAGCTACGACGATAGTGAAGCTTTCTTT.

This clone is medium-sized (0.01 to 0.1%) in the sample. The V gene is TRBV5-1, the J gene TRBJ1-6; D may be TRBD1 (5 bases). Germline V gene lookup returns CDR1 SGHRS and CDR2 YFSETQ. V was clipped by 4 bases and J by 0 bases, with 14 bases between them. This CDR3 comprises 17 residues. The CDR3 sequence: CASSKTELSSYNSPLHF. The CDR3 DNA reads TGCGCCAGCAGCAAGACAGAACTTAGCTCCTATAATTCACCCCTCCACTTT.

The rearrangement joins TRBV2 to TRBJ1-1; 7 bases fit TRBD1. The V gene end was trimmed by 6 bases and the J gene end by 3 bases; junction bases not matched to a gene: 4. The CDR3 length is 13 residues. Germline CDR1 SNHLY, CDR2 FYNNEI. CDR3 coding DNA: TGTGCCAGCAGACGACAGGGAGACACTGAAGCTTTCTTT. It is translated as CASRRQGDTEAFF.

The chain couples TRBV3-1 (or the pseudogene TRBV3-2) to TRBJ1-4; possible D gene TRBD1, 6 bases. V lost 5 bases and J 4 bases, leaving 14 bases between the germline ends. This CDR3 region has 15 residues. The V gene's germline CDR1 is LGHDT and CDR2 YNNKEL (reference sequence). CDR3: CASSSVRGFNEKLFF. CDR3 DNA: TGTGCCAGCAGCTCCGTCAGGGGTTTTAATGAAAAACTGTTTTTT.

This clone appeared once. This CDR3 reads CASSLERSNQPQHF. The CDR3 nucleotides read TGTGCCAGCAGCTTAGAGCGGTCCAATCAGCCCCAGCATTTT. The gene calls are TRBV7-8 and TRBJ1-5; D not certain. Germline V gene sequence: CDR1 SGHVS, CDR2 FQNEAQ. V was clipped by 1 base and J by 3 bases, with 7 bases between them. The CDR3 runs 14 residues. Based on the CDR3 plus reference TRBV7-8 and TRBJ1-5, the full variable domain is GAGVSQSPRYKVAKRGQDVALRCDPISGHVSLFWYQQALGQGPEFLTYFQNEAQLDKSGLPSDRFFAERPEGSVSTLKIQRTQQEDSAVYLCASSLERSNQPQHFGDGTRLSIL.